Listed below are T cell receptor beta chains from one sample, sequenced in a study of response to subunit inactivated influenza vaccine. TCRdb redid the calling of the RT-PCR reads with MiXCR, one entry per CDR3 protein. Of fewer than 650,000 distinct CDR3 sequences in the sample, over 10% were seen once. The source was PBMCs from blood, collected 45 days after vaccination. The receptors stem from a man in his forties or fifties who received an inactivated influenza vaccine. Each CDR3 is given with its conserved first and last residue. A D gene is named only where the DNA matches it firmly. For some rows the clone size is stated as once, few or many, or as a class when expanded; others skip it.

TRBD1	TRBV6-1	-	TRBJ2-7	TGTGCCAGCAGTCAGTACAGGGGATCCTACGAGCAGTACTTC	CASSQYRGSYEQYF
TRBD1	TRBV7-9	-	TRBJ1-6	TGTGCCAGCACCACGACAGGGGGAGCTTCACCCCTCCACTTT	CASTTTGGASPLHF
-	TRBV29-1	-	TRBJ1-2	TGCAGCGTTCGTACAGAGAATGGCTACACCTTC	CSVRTENGYTF
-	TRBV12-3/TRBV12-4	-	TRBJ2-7	TGTGCCAGCAGTCTACTCGGGGGACGCACCTACGAGCAGTACTTC	CASSLLGGRTYEQYF
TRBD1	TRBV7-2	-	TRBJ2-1	TGTGCCAGCAGCAGGGGACAGGGCTTGAGCAATGAGCAGTTCTTC	CASSRGQGLSNEQFF
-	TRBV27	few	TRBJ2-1	TGTGCCAGCAACCCTCAGGGAGTGTGGGGGAATGAGCAGTTCTTC	CASNPQGVWGNEQFF
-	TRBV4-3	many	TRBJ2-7	TGCGCCAGCAGCCAAGATTTAGGTTACGAGCAGTACTTC	CASSQDLGYEQYF
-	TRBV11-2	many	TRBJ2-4	TGTGCCAGCAGCTTAGATTGGGCAGGGGGGATGTACATTCAGTACTTC	CASSLDWAGGMYIQYF
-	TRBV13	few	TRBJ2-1	TGTGCCAGCAGCTTTGGTTCCCCGTCTTTGGTGTTAACGTACAATGAGCAGTTCTTC	CASSFGSPSLVLTYNEQFF
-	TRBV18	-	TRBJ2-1	TGTGCCAGCTCACCGTTCGGAAATGAGCAGTTCTTC	CASSPFGNEQFF
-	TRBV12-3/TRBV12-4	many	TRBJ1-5	TGTGCCAGCAGCCCGGAGGGGAATCAGCCCCAGCATTTT	CASSPEGNQPQHF
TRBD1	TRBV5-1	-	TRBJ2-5	TGCGCCAGCAGCCAAGAGGGGGCGAGTGATGGAGAGACCCAGTACTTC	CASSQEGASDGETQYF
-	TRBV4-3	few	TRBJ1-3	TGCGCCAGCAGCCAAGACGGTAAACCTGGAAACACCATATATTTT	CASSQDGKPGNTIYF
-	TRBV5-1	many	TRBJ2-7	TGCGCCAGCAGCTTGGACGCCTCCTACGAGCAGTACTTC	CASSLDASYEQYF
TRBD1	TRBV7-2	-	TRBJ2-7	TGTGCCAGCAGCTTAGAACCGGACAGGGGGGAGCAGTACTTC	CASSLEPDRGEQYF
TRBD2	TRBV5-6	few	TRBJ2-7	TGTGCCAGCAGGACTAGCGGGAGTCGGTACGAGCAGTACTTC	CASRTSGSRYEQYF
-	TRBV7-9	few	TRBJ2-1	TGTGCCAGCAGCTTATCCATGAACAATGAGCAGTTCTTC	CASSLSMNNEQFF
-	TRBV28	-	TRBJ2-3	TGTGCCAGCAGTACCTTTAGCGTCGCCACAGATACGCAGTATTTT	CASSTFSVATDTQYF
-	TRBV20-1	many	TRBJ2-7	TGCAGTGCGGAAGTAGCCGATTCGTACTACGAGCAGTACTTC	CSAEVADSYYEQYF
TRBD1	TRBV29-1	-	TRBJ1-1	TGCAGCGTCGCCGGGACAGGCGGGGGGACTGAAGCTTTCTTT	CSVAGTGGGTEAFF
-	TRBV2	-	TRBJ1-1	TGTGCCAGCAGTCGACAGGCTGGGGCGGGCACTGAAGCTTTCTTT	CASSRQAGAGTEAFF
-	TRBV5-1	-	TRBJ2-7	TGCGCCAGCCGCGCAGGACCCACGGGCCCCTACGAGCAGTACTTC	CASRAGPTGPYEQYF
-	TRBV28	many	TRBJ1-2	TGTGCCAGCAGTCGGGACACTGGCTACACCTTC	CASSRDTGYTF
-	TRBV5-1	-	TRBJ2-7	TGCGCCAGCAGCTTGGTTCCAGGGAGCTCCTACGAGCAGTACTTC	CASSLVPGSSYEQYF
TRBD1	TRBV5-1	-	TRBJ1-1	TGCGCCAGCAGTCCCTCTGTCTCGGACAGGGGCGCTGAAGCTTTCTTT	CASSPSVSDRGAEAFF
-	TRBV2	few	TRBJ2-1	TGTGCCAGCAGTGCCGGGACCCAATCCCTCAATGAGCAGTTCTTC	CASSAGTQSLNEQFF
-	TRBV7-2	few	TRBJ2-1	TGTGCCAGCAGCTTAGCCCGGGGACCCTACAATGAGCAGTTCTTC	CASSLARGPYNEQFF
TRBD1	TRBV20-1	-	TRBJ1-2	TGCAGTGCCACACCCGGGACAGCGAACTATGGCTACACCTTC	CSATPGTANYGYTF